Reported below is one TCR beta chain. The source of the sample is a study of blood T cell repertoires in COVID-19. Overall study: Whether acute or convalescent, the COVID-19 samples came from the United States, Italy and Spain. The cDNA or gDNA used as material had been derived from T cells, B-cell-depleted T cells, or PBMCs.

Germline values: CDR1 LNHDA, CDR2 SQIVND (reference sequence). The CDR3 length is 13 residues. V was clipped by 3 bases and J by 5 bases, with 10 bases between them. Original processing notes: Amplification of reference gene primers provided the estimated nucleated cell counts. Measured with immunoSEQ multiplex PCR; TCRdb has only the in-frame clones, and not every one. That table is the source of V, J and clone size, and D and trimming were worked out from the DNA. The sample lists roughly 200,000 clones, more than 80% occurring once. The specimen sequenced was peripheral blood. The sequence was collected from a woman aged 55-70 years with acute or convalescent COVID-19. This rearrangement joins TRBV19 to TRBJ1-1, with D perhaps matching TRBD1 (5 bases). The CDR3: CASSIDSDTEAFF. CDR3 DNA sequence: TGTGCCAGTAGTATTGACAGTGATACTGAAGCTTTCTTT.